This passage covers 3 T cell receptor beta chains from one sample sequenced in a study of cytomegalovirus exposure and HLA in healthy donors. The PCR had 60 Vbeta and 13 Jbeta primers. The repertoire was sequenced with immunoSEQ multiplex PCR; TCRdb's copy has only in-frame clones and lacks some. This sample contains about 83,000 clones. Sequencing used PBMCs. The receptors derive from a man aged 18-30 years in good health and CMV-seropositive.

This chain joins TRBV5-1 and TRBJ2-7; D is possibly TRBD2 (5 bases). In germline, CDR1 is SGHRS, CDR2 YFSETQ. CDR3 length: 15 residues. V was clipped by 0 bases and J by 3 bases, with 13 bases between them. The CDR3 spells CASSLEGSDYYEQYF. CDR3 DNA: TGCGCCAGCAGCTTGGAGGGCTCTGACTACTACGAGCAGTACTTC.

The chain has TRBV19 and TRBJ1-1, with D unclear. The CDR3 is made up of 16 amino acids. Per the germline V gene, CDR1 is LNHDA and CDR2 is SQIVND (reference sequence). Trimming left V 3 bases short and J 5 bases short, with 19 bases between. For the CDR3, the DNA is TGTGCCAGTAGTATCGGGGAGGGAGAGGGCGGAACTGAAGCTTTCTTT. This sequence encodes CASSIGEGEGGTEAFF.

CDR3 in DNA: TGTGCCAGCAGTACCGCCGGGACTCCGAGCCGCGAGCAGTACTTC. Amino acids: CASSTAGTPSREQYF. The genes are TRBV6-5 and TRBJ2-7, with a tentative D call TRBD2 (6 bases). Per the germline V gene, CDR1 is MNHEY and CDR2 is SVGAGI. The CDR3 totals 15 residues. With 5 bases removed from V and 6 bases from J, the gap between germline ends came to 20 bases.